The T cell receptor beta chain described here comes from a study of T cells in Graves' hyperthyroidism and ophthalmopathy. The table lists this clonotype with many counts. Its antigen is currently unknown. No progression to ophthalmopathy during 18 months of follow-up defined stable disease. Lactation, pregnancy, other autoimmune disease or uncontrolled infection excluded patients. The V gene lost 5 bases and the J gene lost 7 bases, with 17 bases spanning the gap. The CDR3 covers 14 residues. Germline CDR1 reads MNHNS; CDR2 reads SASEGT. Overall study findings and caveats: Blood also carried most thyroid clonotypes expanded above 0.001.

Authors of the study amplified TCR beta CDR3 regions from RNA transcripts. Using the HTBI primer set, a first-round RT-PCR was run on the TCR CDR3. TCRdb recomputed calls from the multiplex PCR reads with MiXCR, one row per CDR3 protein. The sample gives 600,000 to 750,000 distinct CDR3 sequences, 15% to 20% of which show up once; around a sixth is in the top ten. The specimen sequenced was blood. The chain recombines TRBV6-1 with TRBJ1-1; no clear D. The receptor was isolated from a man in his fifties or sixties with Graves' hyperthyroidism. This chain's CDR3 is CASSKGALTGEAFF. CDR3 nucleotides: TGTGCCAGCAGTAAAGGCGCCCTTACGGGTGAAGCTTTCTTT.